This is a list of T cell receptor beta chains from one sample in a study of shared clonotypes between healthy human individuals. Produced via immunoSEQ multiplex PCR; TCRdb's table is partial and in-frame only. The sample contains 630,000 or so clones, about 98% of which appear only once. Source material: naive CD8+ T cells sorted from blood. Every receptor here comes from a man between 25 and 39 years old in good health. The CDR3 runs from the conserved cysteine through the conserved F or W. Each record gives: J gene, V gene, CDR3 length, D gene, CDR3 DNA, CDR3 protein. The D gene is left open where the match is weak.

J: TRBJ2-1; V: TRBV29-1; length: 17; D: TRBD2; DNA: TGCAGCGTTGACGGGTACGGGAGGGTCCCCCAAAAAGATGAGCAGTTCTTC; CDR3: CSVDGYGRVPQKDEQFF
J: TRBJ2-5; V: TRBV29-1; length: 13; D: .; DNA: TGCAGCGTTGAAGCGGGAGTACGTGAGACCCAGTACTTC; CDR3: CSVEAGVRETQYF
J: TRBJ2-3; V: TRBV4-2; length: 18; D: TRBD2; DNA: TGTGCCAGCAGCCAAACTCCTTGGACTAGCGGGAGCACAGATACGCAGTATTTT; CDR3: CASSQTPWTSGSTDTQYF
J: TRBJ2-1; V: TRBV7-6; length: 16; D: TRBD2; DNA: TGTGCCAGCAGCTTACTGGCGGGAGCCTGGGGGAATGAGCAGTTCTTC; CDR3: CASSLLAGAWGNEQFF
J: TRBJ2-7; V: TRBV25-1; length: 14; D: TRBD1; DNA: TGTGCCAGCAGCGCCGGGACAGGGGCCTACGAGCAGTACTTC; CDR3: CASSAGTGAYEQYF
J: TRBJ1-1; V: TRBV19; length: 12; D: .; DNA: TGTGCCAGTGAGGGGGAGGAGGGTGAAGCTTTCTTT; CDR3: CASEGEEGEAFF
J: TRBJ2-1; V: TRBV27; length: 12; D: .; DNA: TGTGCCAGCAGTCCGGGCGGGTACGAGCAGTTCTTC; CDR3: CASSPGGYEQFF
J: TRBJ2-5; V: TRBV7-6; length: 15; D: TRBD2; DNA: TGTGCCAGCAGCCCCCAAGCGGGAGTATCGGAGACCCAGTACTTC; CDR3: CASSPQAGVSETQYF
J: TRBJ2-7; V: TRBV11-2; length: 15; D: .; DNA: TGTGCCAGCAGCCCCGCTCAGATGGGGACCCACGAGCAGTACTTC; CDR3: CASSPAQMGTHEQYF
J: TRBJ2-7; V: TRBV6-1; length: 13; D: TRBD2; DNA: TGTGCCAGCATGGGTAGCGGGGACTACGAGCAGTACTTC; CDR3: CASMGSGDYEQYF
J: TRBJ2-1; V: TRBV11-3; length: 17; D: TRBD2; DNA: TGTGCCAGCAGCGCCCACTCTGCGGGAGGGCCGAACAATGAGCAGTTCTTC; CDR3: CASSAHSAGGPNNEQFF
J: TRBJ1-2; V: TRBV19; length: 12; D: .; DNA: TGTGCCAGTAGTAAAGACAAGTATGGCTACACCTTC; CDR3: CASSKDKYGYTF
J: TRBJ2-1; V: TRBV5-8; length: 15; D: TRBD1; DNA: TGTGCCAGCAGCGTAGCCGGGACAGGTTACAATGAGCAGTTCTTC; CDR3: CASSVAGTGYNEQFF
J: TRBJ2-2; V: TRBV27; length: 13; D: .; DNA: TGTGCCAGCTCGCCAGCGAACACCGGGGAGCTGTTTTTT; CDR3: CASSPANTGELFF
J: TRBJ1-2; V: TRBV30; length: 14; D: TRBD1; DNA: TGTGCCACCATCTACAGGGGGCTAAACTATGGCTACACCTTC; CDR3: CATIYRGLNYGYTF
J: TRBJ2-7; V: TRBV14; length: 13; D: .; DNA: TGTGCCAGCAGCCAAGACCCACGCTACGAGCAGTACTTC; CDR3: CASSQDPRYEQYF
J: TRBJ2-1; V: TRBV29-1; length: 12; D: .; DNA: TGCAGCGCCTCACCCCAGGACAATGAGCAGTTCTTC; CDR3: CSASPQDNEQFF
J: TRBJ2-7; V: TRBV30; length: 14; D: TRBD2; DNA: TGTGCCTGGAATGGGGGACTAGCGGGATTTGAGCAGTACTTC; CDR3: CAWNGGLAGFEQYF
J: TRBJ1-5; V: TRBV30; length: 14; D: TRBD1; DNA: TGTGCCTGGAGTCCCGGACAGGGAAATCAGCCCCAGCATTTT; CDR3: CAWSPGQGNQPQHF
J: TRBJ2-3; V: TRBV13; length: 15; D: TRBD2; DNA: TGTGCCAGCAGCGGGTTGACTAGCGACACAGATACGCAGTATTTT; CDR3: CASSGLTSDTDTQYF
J: TRBJ2-1; V: TRBV7-9; length: 15; D: .; DNA: TGTGCCAGCAGCTTAGTCCCGGACTACCTGAATGAGCAGTTCTTC; CDR3: CASSLVPDYLNEQFF
J: TRBJ1-1; V: TRBV27; length: 13; D: TRBD1; DNA: TGTGCCAGCTGCCCGGACAGGGCCACTGAAGCTTTCTTT; CDR3: CASCPDRATEAFF